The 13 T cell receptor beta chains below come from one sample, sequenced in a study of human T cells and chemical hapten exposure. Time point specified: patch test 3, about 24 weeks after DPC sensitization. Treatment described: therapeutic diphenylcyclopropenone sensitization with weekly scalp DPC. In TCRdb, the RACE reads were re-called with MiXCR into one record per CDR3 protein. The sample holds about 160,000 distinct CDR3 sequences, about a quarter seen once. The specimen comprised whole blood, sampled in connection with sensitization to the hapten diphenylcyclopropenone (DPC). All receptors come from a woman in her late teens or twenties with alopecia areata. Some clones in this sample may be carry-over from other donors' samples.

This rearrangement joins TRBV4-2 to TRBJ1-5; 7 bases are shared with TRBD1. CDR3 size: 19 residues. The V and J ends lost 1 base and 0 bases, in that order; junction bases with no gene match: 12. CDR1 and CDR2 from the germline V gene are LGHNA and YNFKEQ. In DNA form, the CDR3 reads TGTGCCAGCAGCCAAGTTGGCAGGGGGGGGGGTTATAGCAATCAGCCCCAGCATTTT. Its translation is CASSQVGRGGGYSNQPQHF.

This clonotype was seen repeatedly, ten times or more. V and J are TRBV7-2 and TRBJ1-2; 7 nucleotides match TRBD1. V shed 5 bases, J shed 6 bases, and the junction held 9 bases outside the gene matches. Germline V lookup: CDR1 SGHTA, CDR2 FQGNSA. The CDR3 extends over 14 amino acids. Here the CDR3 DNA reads TGTGCCAGCAGCCTCCCCCCGCAGGGGGATGGCTACACCTTC. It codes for CASSLPPQGDGYTF.

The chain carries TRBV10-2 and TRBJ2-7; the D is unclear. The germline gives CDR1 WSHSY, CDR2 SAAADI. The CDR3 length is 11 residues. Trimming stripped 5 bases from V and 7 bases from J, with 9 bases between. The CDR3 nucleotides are TGCGCCAGCAGTACCTCGGAGGAGCAGTACTTC. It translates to CASSTSEEQYF.

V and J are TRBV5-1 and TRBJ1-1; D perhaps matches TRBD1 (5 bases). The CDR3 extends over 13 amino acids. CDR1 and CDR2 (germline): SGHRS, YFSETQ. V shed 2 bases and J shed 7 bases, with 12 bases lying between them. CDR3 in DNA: TGCGCCAGCAGCTTCGGCCAGGGCCTTGAAGCTTTCTTT. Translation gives CASSFGQGLEAFF.

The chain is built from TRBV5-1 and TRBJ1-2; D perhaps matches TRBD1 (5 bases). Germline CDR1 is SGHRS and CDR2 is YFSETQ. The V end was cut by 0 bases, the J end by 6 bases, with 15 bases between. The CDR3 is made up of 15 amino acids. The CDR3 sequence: CASSLGSRAADGYTF. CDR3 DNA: TGCGCCAGCAGCTTGGGTTCCAGGGCAGCAGATGGCTACACCTTC.

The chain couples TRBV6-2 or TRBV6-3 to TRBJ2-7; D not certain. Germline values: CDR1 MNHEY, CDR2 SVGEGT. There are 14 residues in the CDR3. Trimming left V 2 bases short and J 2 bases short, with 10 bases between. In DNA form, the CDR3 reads TGTGCCAGCAGTTACCACGGGTCTACCTACGAGCAGTACTTC. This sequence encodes CASSYHGSTYEQYF.

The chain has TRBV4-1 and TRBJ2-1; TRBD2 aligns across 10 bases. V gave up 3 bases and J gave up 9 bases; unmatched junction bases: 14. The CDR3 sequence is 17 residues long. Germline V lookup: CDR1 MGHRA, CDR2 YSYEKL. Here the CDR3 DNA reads TGCGCCAGCAGCCAGCCCGGACTAGCGGAGAGCTACGGTGAGCAGTTCTTC. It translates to CASSQPGLAESYGEQFF.

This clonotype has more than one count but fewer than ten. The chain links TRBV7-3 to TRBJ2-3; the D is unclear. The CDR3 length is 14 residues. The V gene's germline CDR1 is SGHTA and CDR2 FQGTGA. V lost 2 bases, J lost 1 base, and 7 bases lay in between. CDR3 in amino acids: CASSLAVGTDTQYF. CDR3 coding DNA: TGTGCCAGCAGCTTAGCGGTTGGCACAGATACGCAGTATTTT.

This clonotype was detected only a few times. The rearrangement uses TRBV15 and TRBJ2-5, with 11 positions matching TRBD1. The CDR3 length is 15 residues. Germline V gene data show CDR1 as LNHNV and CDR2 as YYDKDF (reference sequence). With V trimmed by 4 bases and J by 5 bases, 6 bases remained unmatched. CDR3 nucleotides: TGTGCCACCAGCACTACGGACAGGGGGCGGGAGACCCAGTACTTC. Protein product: CATSTTDRGRETQYF.

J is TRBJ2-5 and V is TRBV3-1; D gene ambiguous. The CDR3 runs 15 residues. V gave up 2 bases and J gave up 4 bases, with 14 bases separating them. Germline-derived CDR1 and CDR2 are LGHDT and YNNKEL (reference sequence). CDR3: CASSQRAPRRETQYF. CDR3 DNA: TGTGCCAGCAGCCAAAGGGCCCCGCGGAGAGAGACCCAGTACTTC.

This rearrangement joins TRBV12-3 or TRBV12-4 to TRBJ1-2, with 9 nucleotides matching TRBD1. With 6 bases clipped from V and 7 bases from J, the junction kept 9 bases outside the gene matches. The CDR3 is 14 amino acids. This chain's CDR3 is CASRPRDRVTGYTF. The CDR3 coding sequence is TGTGCCAGCAGGCCCCGGGACAGGGTAACTGGCTACACCTTC.

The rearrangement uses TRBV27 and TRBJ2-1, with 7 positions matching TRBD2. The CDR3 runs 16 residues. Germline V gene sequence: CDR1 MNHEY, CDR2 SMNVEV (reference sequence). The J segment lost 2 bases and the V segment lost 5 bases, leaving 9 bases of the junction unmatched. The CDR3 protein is CASSPGLSGTYNEQFF. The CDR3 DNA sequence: TGTGCCAGCAGTCCAGGACTAAGCGGGACCTACAATGAGCAGTTCTTC.

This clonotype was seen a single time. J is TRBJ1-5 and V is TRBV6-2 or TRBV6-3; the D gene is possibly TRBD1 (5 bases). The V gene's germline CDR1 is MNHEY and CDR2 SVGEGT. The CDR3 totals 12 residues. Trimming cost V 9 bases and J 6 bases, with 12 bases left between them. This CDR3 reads CASEGRGQPQHF. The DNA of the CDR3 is TGTGCCAGTGAGGGGAGGGGTCAGCCCCAGCATTTT.